This entry describes one T cell receptor (beta chain). This clonotype showed up many times. Its antigen remains undetermined. It has no much larger one-base neighbor in the sample; base qualities were not kept. The library was built by means of 5' RACE. Instrument on record: NextSeq 500. In the TCR library protocol, unique molecular identifiers were attached to individual cDNA molecules to correct for PCR bias and sequencing error. Both TCR alpha and beta chains were sequenced, and tight co-correlation was observed between alpha and beta sequence abundances in each sample. The study's processing was this. Decombinator V4 was used to annotate TCR sequences for V gene, J gene and CDR3. TCRs were defined as expanded if a significant change between any two time points was detected under a Poisson model with p below 0.0001. Abundances of TCRs were expressed as counts per million after normalisation to the total number of TCRs sequenced in each sample. MAIT TCRs were defined by TRAV1-2 paired with TRAJ12, TRAJ20 or TRAJ33, and iNKT TCRs by TRAV10 paired with TRAJ18. A search of VDJdb, accessed on 1 November 2021, was run for TCRs annotated to CMV, EBV and SARS-CoV-2, with TCRs annotated for multiple antigens excluded. The raw public reads went through TCRdb reprocessing: fastp at Q25, MiXCR clone calling, in-frame beta chains kept. Each CDR3 protein appears once, grouped with its most common genes and DNA. For this entry, the V and J calls and clone size follow TCRdb and not the study's own pipeline. The sample table contains roughly 26,000 distinct CDR3 sequences; only one count was recorded for roughly 4.1% of them. Of the sample, more than 5% falls within the top ten clones.

The data originate from a study of early T cells in non-severe SARS-CoV-2 infection (dated by TCRdb to the early 2020s). A note on the overall study: Bulk RNA from unsorted whole blood was used for TCR sequencing, so alpha and beta chains could not be paired.

Between the V and J ends, shortened by 1 base and 5 bases respectively, the junction contains 6 bases. The CDR3 runs 13 residues from the cysteine to the phenylalanine. Only the CDR3 DNA is retained, 39 bases long and in frame from the first base. CDR1 SEHNR and CDR2 FQNEAQ were looked up in the germline V gene (reference sequence). The study at large found these results: VDJdb matching was skewed toward anti-spike CD8 responses, so virus-specific expansions were likely underestimated and private and CD4 specificities were missed.

The study was a case-control design nested within a healthcare worker cohort in London, UK, with weekly nasopharyngeal swab PCR tests and blood sampling. Healthcare workers were enrolled in the week of the UK lockdown, from 23 to 31 March 2020, and were followed every week for up to 16 weeks. What was sequenced was whole blood. The chain links TRBV7-9 with TRBJ1-5; the D gene assignment is ambiguous. The clonotype originates from an adult who was a healthcare worker with PCR-confirmed SARS-CoV-2 infection or an uninfected control (not recorded which). In nucleotides, the sequence is TGTGCCAGCAGCTTAGGTGCGGATCAGCCCCAGCATTTT. It translates to CASSLGADQPQHF. With the rest looked up from the reference TRBV7-9 and TRBJ1-5 genes rather than sequenced, the full variable domain is DTGVSQNPRHKITKRGQNVTFRCDPISEHNRLYWYRQTLGQGPEFLTYFQNEAQLEKSRLLSDRFSAERPKGSFSTLEIQRTEQGDSAMYLCASSLGADQPQHFGDGTRLSIL.